The 2 T cell receptor beta chains in this list originate from one sample, sequenced in a study of Graves' ophthalmopathy and Graves' hyperthyroidism. RNA served as the template for amplifying TCR beta CDR3 regions. HTBI primers primed a first-round RT-PCR, and a second-round multiplex PCR followed. TCRdb processed the multiplex PCR reads anew with MiXCR; each CDR3 protein has one entry. This repertoire shows about 550,000 distinct CDR3 sequences, just under 40% found once; its top ten account for about 4%. Sequences were obtained from peripheral blood or thyroid tissue (not recorded which). The receptors derive from an adult man with Graves' hyperthyroidism.

The J gene is TRBJ2-7, the V gene TRBV28; D ambiguous. V lost 6 bases and J lost 1, with 10 bases in between. The CDR3 runs 13 residues. The germline V gene encodes CDR1 MDHEN and CDR2 SYDVKM. The CDR3 DNA sequence: TGTGCCAGCAGGTCGCCGGGTTCCTACGAGCAGTACTTC. This encodes CASRSPGSYEQYF.

The rearrangement links TRBV5-1 to TRBJ1-6; D gene unclear. This CDR3 spans 13 amino acids. V was cut by 7 bases and J by 9 bases, with 14 bases left in between. Germline-derived CDR1 and CDR2 are SGHRS and YFSETQ. CDR3 nucleotides: TGCGCCAGCGTTAGGACTGGATCTTCACCCCTCCACTTT. Encoded protein: CASVRTGSSPLHF.